This T cell receptor beta chain was found in a study of blood T cell repertoires in COVID-19. This table comes from immunoSEQ multiplex PCR, and its TCRdb copy is limited to in-frame clones, with some not included. The sample includes roughly 100,000 clones, more than 80% of them seen just once. Germline CDR1 is SGHTS and CDR2 is YDEGEE. V lost 5 bases, J lost 8 bases, and 19 bases lay in between. The CDR3 contains 15 residues. The V and J genes are TRBV5-8 and TRBJ1-4, with a weak D call TRBD1 (5 bases). This TCR came from a woman aged 55 to 70 with acute or convalescent COVID-19. The sequenced sample was peripheral blood. CDR3 nucleotide sequence: TGTGCCAGCAGTAAAAGGCAGGGAATAGGGGAAAAACTGTTTTTT. Encoded protein: CASSKRQGIGEKLFF.